These 9 T cell receptor beta chains came from one sample sequenced in a study of T cell responses to AZD1222 COVID-19 vaccine. Method: immunoSEQ multiplex PCR; TCRdb's copy keeps in-frame clones and lacks some. The sample shows about 160,000 clones, 80% to 95% of them seen only once. The sequencing used peripheral blood, collected 28 days after the second AZD1222 dose. These receptors originate from an adult who received the AZD1222 COVID-19 vaccine.

V is TRBV27 and J is TRBJ1-1, with TRBD1 identical over 8 bases. The CDR3 consists of 14 residues. Germline V CDR1 and CDR2: MNHEY, SMNVEV (reference sequence). With 3 bases clipped from V and 4 bases from J, the junction kept 4 bases outside the gene matches. The CDR3 loop reads CASSFRTGPTEAFF. In DNA, the CDR3 is TGTGCCAGCAGTTTTAGGACAGGGCCCACTGAAGCTTTCTTT.

V is TRBV18 and J is TRBJ2-2, with 7 bases fitting TRBD2. Per the germline V gene, CDR1 is KGHSH and CDR2 is LQKENI. The CDR3 has 16 amino acids. V lost 0 bases to trimming and J lost 4 bases; unmatched junction nucleotides: 5. The CDR3 loop is CASSPPISGSTGELFF. The CDR3 DNA follows: TGTGCCAGCTCACCACCCATTAGCGGGTCCACCGGGGAGCTGTTTTTT.

V usage is TRBV10-3 and J usage is TRBJ2-5; D unclear. From germline, CDR1 is ENHRY and CDR2 SYGVKD. Trimming cost V 10 bases and J 1 base, with 13 bases left between them. The CDR3 covers 13 residues. DNA of the CDR3: TGTGCCACTTCAGGACGGCTCCAAGAGACCCAGTACTTC. Its translation is CATSGRLQETQYF.

The chain recombines TRBV12-3 or TRBV12-4 with TRBJ2-7, with a tentative D call TRBD1 (5 bases). Deletions cut 6 bases from V and 6 bases from J, with 12 bases between. The CDR3 length is 12 residues. CDR3 in DNA: TGTGCCAGCAGCCCCAGGGTTCTCGAGCAGTACTTC. Translating it yields CASSPRVLEQYF.

This clone appeared once. This chain connects TRBV6-1 to TRBJ2-2; TRBD2 agrees at 7 bases. The CDR3 is 15 residues long. Germline trimming cut 3 bases from V and 4 bases from J; bases unmatched to any gene: 5. The V gene's germline CDR1 is MNHNS and CDR2 SASEGT. The CDR3 sequence: CASSDTSASTGELFF. CDR3 bases: TGTGCCAGCAGTGATACTAGCGCGAGCACCGGGGAGCTGTTTTTT.

The chain uses TRBV11-2 and TRBJ1-5; D is ambiguous. This CDR3 has 17 amino acids. V lost 1 base, J lost 3 bases, and 16 bases lay in between. Per germline, CDR1 SGHAT and CDR2 FQNNGV. CDR3 sequence: CASSLGRSQGVNQPQHF. The CDR3 bases are TGTGCCAGCAGCTTAGGTCGGTCGCAAGGAGTCAATCAGCCCCAGCATTTT.

CDR3 DNA: TGTGCCAGCAGTGAAACTCGCCCCGGGACATGGCTCAATGAGCAGTTCTTC. Its translation: CASSETRPGTWLNEQFF. The V gene is TRBV25-1, the J gene TRBJ2-1; the D gene is possibly TRBD1 (6 bases). The V gene lost 2 bases and the J gene lost 6 bases, with 20 bases spanning the gap. Germline-derived CDR1 and CDR2 are MGHDK and SYGVNS. The CDR3 is 17 residues long. Full variable domain (outside the CDR3, taken from reference TRBV25-1 and TRBJ2-1): EADIYQTPRYLVIGTGKKITLECSQTMGHDKMYWYQQDPGMELHLIHYSYGVNSTEKGDLSSESTVSRIRTEHFPLTLESARPSHTSQYLCASSETRPGTWLNEQFFGPGTRLTVL.

The genes are TRBV29-1 and TRBJ1-2; tentative D call: TRBD1 (5 bases). Looked up from germline, CDR1 is SQVTM and CDR2 is ANQGSEA. Trimming pared 6 bases from V and 8 bases from J, leaving 16 bases between. CDR3 length: 12 residues. The CDR3 loop reads CSVGTPGGGYTF. The CDR3 coding sequence is TGCAGCGTGGGGACCCCCGGCGGGGGCTACACCTTC.

In its sample, this clone was seen once. The J gene is TRBJ1-5, the V gene TRBV28; no clear D. The CDR3 has 14 amino acids. Germline CDR1 and CDR2: MDHEN and SYDVKM. V lost 6 bases, J lost 6 bases, and 15 bases lay in between. The CDR3 coding sequence is TGTGCCAGCAGGGTCGGCGGAACGGGTCAGCCCCAGCATTTT. This sequence encodes CASRVGGTGQPQHF.